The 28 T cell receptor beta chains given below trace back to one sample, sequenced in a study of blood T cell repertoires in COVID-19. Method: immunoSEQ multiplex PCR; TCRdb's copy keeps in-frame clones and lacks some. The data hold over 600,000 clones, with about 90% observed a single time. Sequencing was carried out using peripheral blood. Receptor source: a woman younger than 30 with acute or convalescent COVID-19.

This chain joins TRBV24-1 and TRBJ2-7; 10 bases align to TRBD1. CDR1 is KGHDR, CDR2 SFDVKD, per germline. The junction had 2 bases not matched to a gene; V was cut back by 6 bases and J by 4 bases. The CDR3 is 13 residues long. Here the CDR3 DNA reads TGTGCCACCAGTAGGACAGGGGGTTACGAGCAGTACTTC. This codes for CATSRTGGYEQYF.

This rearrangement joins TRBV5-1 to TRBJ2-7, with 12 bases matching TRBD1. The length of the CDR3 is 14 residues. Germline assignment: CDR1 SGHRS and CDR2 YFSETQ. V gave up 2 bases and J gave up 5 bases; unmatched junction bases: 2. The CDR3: CASSFGTGGDEQYF. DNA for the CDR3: TGCGCCAGCAGCTTCGGGACAGGGGGCGACGAGCAGTACTTC.

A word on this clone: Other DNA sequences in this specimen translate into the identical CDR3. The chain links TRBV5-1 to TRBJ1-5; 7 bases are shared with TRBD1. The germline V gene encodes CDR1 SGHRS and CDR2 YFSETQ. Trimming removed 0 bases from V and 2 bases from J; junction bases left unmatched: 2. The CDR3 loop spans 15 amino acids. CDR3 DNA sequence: TGCGCCAGCAGCTTGGAAGGACAGGGCAATCAGCCCCAGCATTTT. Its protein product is CASSLEGQGNQPQHF.

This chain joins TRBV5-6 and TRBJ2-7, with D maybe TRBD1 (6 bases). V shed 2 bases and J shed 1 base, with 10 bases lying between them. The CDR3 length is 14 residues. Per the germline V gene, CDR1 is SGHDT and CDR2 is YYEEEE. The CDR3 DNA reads TGTGCCAGCAGCTTAATCAGGGGTTCCTACGAGCAGTACTTC. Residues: CASSLIRGSYEQYF.

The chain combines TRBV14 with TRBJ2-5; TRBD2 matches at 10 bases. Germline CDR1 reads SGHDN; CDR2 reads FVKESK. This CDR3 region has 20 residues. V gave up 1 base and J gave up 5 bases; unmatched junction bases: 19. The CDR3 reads CASSQVSQRGGVERSETQYF. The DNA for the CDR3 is TGTGCCAGCAGCCAAGTATCTCAGCGGGGGGGCGTTGAAAGGTCGGAGACCCAGTACTTC.

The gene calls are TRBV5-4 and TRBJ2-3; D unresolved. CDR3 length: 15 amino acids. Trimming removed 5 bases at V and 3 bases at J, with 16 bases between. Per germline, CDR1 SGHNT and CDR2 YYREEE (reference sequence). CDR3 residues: CASRTLGPRTDTQYF. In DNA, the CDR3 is TGTGCCAGCAGAACCTTGGGCCCTCGGACAGATACGCAGTATTTT.

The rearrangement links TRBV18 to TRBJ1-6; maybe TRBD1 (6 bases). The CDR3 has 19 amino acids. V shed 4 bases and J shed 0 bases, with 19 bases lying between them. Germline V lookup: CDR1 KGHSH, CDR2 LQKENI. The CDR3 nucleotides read TGTGCCAGCTCACAAAGGGGGTCAGGGGCCCTCTCCTATAATTCACCCCTCCACTTT. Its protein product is CASSQRGSGALSYNSPLHF.

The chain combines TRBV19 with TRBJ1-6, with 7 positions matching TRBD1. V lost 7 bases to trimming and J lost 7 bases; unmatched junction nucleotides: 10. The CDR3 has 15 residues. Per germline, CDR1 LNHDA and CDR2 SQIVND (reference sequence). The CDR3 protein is CASNADRPINSPLHF. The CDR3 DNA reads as TGTGCCAGTAATGCGGACAGGCCCATAAATTCACCCCTCCACTTT.

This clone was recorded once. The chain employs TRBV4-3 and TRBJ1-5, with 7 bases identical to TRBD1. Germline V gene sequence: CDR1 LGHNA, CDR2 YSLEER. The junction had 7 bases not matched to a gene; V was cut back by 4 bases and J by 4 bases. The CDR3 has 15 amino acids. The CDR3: CASSLGTAPNQPQHF. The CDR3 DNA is TGCGCCAGCAGCCTCGGGACAGCTCCTAATCAGCCCCAGCATTTT.

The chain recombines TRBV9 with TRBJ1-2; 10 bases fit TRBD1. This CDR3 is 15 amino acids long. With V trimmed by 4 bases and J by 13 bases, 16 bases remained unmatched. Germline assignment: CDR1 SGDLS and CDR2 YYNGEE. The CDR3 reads CASSPPTGGSHRGTF. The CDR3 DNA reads TGTGCCAGCAGCCCACCGACAGGGGGCTCCCATAGGGGCACCTTC.

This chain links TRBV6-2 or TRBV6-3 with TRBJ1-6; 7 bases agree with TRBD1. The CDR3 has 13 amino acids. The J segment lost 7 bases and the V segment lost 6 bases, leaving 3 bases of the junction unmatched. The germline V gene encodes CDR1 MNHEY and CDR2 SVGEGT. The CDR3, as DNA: TGTGCCAGCAGCCGGGACAGAAATTCACCCCTCCACTTT. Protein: CASSRDRNSPLHF.

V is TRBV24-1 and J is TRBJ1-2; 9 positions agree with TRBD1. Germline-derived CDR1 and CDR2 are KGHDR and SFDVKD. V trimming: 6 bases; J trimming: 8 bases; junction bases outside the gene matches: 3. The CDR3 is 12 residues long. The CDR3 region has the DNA TGTGCCACCAGTCGGACAGGGGAAGGCTACACCTTC. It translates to CATSRTGEGYTF.

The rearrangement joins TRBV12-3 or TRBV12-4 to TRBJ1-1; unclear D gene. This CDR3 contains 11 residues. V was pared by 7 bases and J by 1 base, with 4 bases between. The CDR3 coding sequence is TGTGCCAGCACCAAGAACACTGAAGCTTTCTTT. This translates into CASTKNTEAFF.

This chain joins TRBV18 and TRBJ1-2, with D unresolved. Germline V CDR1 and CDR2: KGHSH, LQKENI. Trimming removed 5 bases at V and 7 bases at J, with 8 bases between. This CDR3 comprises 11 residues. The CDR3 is CASSGLGGYTF. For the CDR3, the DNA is TGTGCCAGCTCAGGGCTGGGTGGCTACACCTTC. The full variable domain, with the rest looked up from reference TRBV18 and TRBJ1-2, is NAGVMQNPRHLVRRRGQEARLRCSPMKGHSHVYWYRQLPEEGLKFMVYLQKENIIDESGMPKERFSAEFPKEGPSILRIQQVVRGDSAAYFCASSGLGGYTFGSGTRLTVV.

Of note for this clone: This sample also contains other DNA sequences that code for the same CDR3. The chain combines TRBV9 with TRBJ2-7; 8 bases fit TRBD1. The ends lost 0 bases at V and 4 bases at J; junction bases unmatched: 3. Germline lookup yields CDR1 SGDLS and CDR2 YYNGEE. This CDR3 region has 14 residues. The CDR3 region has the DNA TGTGCCAGCAGCGTAGGGCAGGGGGCTTACGAGCAGTACTTC. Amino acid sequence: CASSVGQGAYEQYF.

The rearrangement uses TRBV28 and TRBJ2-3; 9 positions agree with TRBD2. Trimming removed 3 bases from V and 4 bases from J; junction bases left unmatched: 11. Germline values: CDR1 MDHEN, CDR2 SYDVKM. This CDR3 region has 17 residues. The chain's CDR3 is CASSFLPRTSDADTQYF. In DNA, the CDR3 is TGTGCCAGCAGTTTTCTCCCTCGGACTAGCGATGCAGATACGCAGTATTTT.

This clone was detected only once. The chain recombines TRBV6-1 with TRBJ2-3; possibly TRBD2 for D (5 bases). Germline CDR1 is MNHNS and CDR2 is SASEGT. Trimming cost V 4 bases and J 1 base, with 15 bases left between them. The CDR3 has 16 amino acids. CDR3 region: CASSGTSAEGTDTQYF. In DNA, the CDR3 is TGTGCCAGCAGTGGGACCTCGGCGGAGGGCACAGATACGCAGTATTTT.

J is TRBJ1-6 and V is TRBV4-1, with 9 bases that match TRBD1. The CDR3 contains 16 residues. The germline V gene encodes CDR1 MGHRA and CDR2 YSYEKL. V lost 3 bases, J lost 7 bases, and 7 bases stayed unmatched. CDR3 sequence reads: CASSQEQGAMNSPLHF. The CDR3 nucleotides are TGCGCCAGCAGCCAGGAACAGGGGGCTATGAATTCACCCCTCCACTTT.

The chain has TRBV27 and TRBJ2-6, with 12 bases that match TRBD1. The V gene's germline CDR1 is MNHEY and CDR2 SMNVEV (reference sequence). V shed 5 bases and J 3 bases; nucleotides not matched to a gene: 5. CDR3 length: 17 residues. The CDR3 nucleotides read TGTGCCAGCAGTCCCGGGACAGGGGGCGTTGGGGCCAACGTCCTGACTTTC. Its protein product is CASSPGTGGVGANVLTF.

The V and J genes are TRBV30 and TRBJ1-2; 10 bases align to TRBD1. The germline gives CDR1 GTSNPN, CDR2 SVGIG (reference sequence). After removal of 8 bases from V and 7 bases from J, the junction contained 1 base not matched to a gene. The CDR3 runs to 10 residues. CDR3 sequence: CAGDRGGYTF. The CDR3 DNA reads TGTGCCGGGGACAGGGGTGGCTACACCTTC.

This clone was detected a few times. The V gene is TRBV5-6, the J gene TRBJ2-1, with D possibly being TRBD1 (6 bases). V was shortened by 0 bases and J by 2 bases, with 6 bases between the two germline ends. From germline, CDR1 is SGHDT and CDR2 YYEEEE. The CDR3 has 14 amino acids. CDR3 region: CASSLGTAYNEQFF. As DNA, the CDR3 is TGTGCCAGCAGCTTGGGGACAGCCTACAATGAGCAGTTCTTC.

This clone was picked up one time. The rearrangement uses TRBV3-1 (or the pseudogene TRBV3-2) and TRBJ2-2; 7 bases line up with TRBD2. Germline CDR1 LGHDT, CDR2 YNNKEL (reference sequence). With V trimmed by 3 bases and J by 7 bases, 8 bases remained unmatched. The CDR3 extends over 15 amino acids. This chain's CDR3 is CASSQLTSFDGELFF. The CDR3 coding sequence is TGTGCCAGCAGCCAGCTGACTAGCTTCGACGGGGAGCTGTTTTTT.

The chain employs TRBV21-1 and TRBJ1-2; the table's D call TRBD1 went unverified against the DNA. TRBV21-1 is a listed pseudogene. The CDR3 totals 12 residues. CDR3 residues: CASGRLYYGYTF. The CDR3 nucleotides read TGTGCCAGCGGCAGGCTTTACTATGGCTACACCTTC.

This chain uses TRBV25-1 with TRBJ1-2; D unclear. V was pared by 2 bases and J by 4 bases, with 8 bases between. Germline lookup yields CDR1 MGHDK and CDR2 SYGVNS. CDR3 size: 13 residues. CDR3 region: CASSETESYGYTF. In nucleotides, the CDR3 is TGTGCCAGCAGTGAAACAGAATCCTATGGCTACACCTTC.

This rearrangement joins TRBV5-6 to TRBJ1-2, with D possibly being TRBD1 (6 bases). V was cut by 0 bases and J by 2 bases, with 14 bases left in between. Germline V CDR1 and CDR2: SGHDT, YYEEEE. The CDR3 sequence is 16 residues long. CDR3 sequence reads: CASSLAGTSKNYGYTF. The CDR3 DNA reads TGTGCCAGCAGCTTGGCCGGGACATCGAAGAACTATGGCTACACCTTC.

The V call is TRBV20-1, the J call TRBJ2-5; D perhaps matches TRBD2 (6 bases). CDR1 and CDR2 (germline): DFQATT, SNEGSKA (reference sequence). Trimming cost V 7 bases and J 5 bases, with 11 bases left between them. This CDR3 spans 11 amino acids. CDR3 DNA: TGCAGTGGGGGACTCGGGGAGACCCAGTACTTC. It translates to CSGGLGETQYF.

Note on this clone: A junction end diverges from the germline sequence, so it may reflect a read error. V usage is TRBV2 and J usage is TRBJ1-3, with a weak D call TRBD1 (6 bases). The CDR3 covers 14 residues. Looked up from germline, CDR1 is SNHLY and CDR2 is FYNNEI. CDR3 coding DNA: TGTGCCAGCAATGAACAGGGTGCTGGAAACACCATATATTTT. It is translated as CASNEQGAGNTIYF.

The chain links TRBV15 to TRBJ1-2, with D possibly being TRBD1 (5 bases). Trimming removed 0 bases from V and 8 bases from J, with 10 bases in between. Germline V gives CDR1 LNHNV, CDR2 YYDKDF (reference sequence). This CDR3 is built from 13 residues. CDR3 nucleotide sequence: TGTGCCACCAGCAGAGATCTCAGGGTCGGCTACACCTTC. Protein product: CATSRDLRVGYTF.